The sequence of this T cell receptor beta chain was determined in a study of shared clonotypes between healthy human individuals. Study in general: Three men and two women, aged 18 to 49, were donors. General observations from the study: Approximately 4.6% of naive CD4 clonotypes were shared across a few donors.

Assay: immunoSEQ multiplex PCR; the TCRdb copy retains only in-frame clones and omits some. This repertoire shows about 380,000 clones, around 96% found once; its top ten account for around 0.32%. As concerns this clone: What it binds is not known.

CDR1 is MNHNS and CDR2 is SASEGT in the germline V gene. V trimming: 7 bases; J trimming: 2 bases; junction bases outside the gene matches: 8. The CDR3 has 15 residues. This rearrangement joins TRBV6-1 to TRBJ2-1, with 7 bases that match TRBD2. The sequence was obtained from a man younger than 45 in good health. Sequencing was performed on memory CD8+ T cells sorted from blood. Subset reported: CD45RO+ cells pooled with CCR7-negative TemRA cells. The CDR3 loop is CASKSREVPYNEQFF. The CDR3 DNA sequence: TGTGCCAGCAAATCTCGGGAGGTCCCCTACAATGAGCAGTTCTTC.